The 18 T cell receptor beta chains given below trace back to one sample, sequenced in a study of somatic mutations in cytotoxic T cells in rheumatoid arthritis. Measured with immunoSEQ multiplex PCR; TCRdb has only the in-frame clones, and not every one. This sample has 2,500 to 3,000 clones, with roughly 70% found just once. Sequenced: CD8+ T cells sorted from synovial fluid. The source of these receptors is a young woman with rheumatoid arthritis.

This clone is a singleton in its sample. The chain joins TRBV7-2 to TRBJ1-4; D remains ambiguous. Germline CDR1 SGHTA, CDR2 FQGNSA. The CDR3 runs to 15 residues. Trimming took off 5 bases at V and 1 base at J, with 11 bases between the two ends. The CDR3 protein is CASSLGSRTNEKLFF. The CDR3, as DNA: TGTGCCAGCAGCCTAGGGAGCCGAACTAATGAAAAACTGTTTTTT. Full variable domain (rest looked up from reference TRBV7-2 and TRBJ1-4): GAGVSQSPSNKVTEKGKDVELRCDPISGHTALYWYRQSLGQGLEFLIYFQGNSAPDKSGLPSDRFSAERTGGSVSTLTIQRTQQEDSAVYLCASSLGSRTNEKLFFGSGTQLSVL.

The chain carries TRBV27 and TRBJ2-1; D may be TRBD2 (7 bases). The length of the CDR3 is 15 residues. Germline CDR1 MNHEY, CDR2 SMNVEV (reference sequence). Trimming removed 2 bases from V and 9 bases from J, with 17 bases in between. Here the CDR3 DNA reads TGTGCCAGCAGTTTAAGGGGGGTCTGGGGGGGTGAGCAGTTCTTC. This sequence encodes CASSLRGVWGGEQFF.

V and J are TRBV5-6 and TRBJ1-1, with D uncertain. The CDR3 sequence is 13 residues long. Trimming took off 2 bases at V and 7 bases at J, with 12 bases between the two ends. In germline, CDR1 is SGHDT, CDR2 YYEEEE. The CDR3 is CASSFSSGDEAFF. For the CDR3, the DNA is TGTGCCAGCAGCTTCAGTTCCGGGGATGAAGCTTTCTTT.

This sequence joins TRBV7-2 and TRBJ2-3; no firm D call. V lost 3 bases and J lost 5, with 3 bases in between. The CDR3 loop spans 11 amino acids. CDR1 SGHTA and CDR2 FQGNSA come from the germline V gene. CDR3 in DNA: TGTGCCAGCAGCTTCAAAGATACGCAGTATTTT. It is translated as CASSFKDTQYF.

This clone was counted only a few times. The J gene is TRBJ1-1, the V gene TRBV19; weak D call: TRBD1 (5 bases). Trimming took 3 bases from V and 1 from J, leaving 9 bases between them. Germline lookup yields CDR1 LNHDA and CDR2 SQIVND (reference sequence). CDR3 size: 14 residues. The CDR3 reads CASSIGQGNTEAFF. CDR3 bases: TGTGCCAGTAGTATTGGGCAGGGGAACACTGAAGCTTTCTTT.

This rearrangement joins TRBV10-1 to TRBJ1-2; D is ambiguous. The CDR3 consists of 13 residues. Trimming pared 11 bases from V and 3 bases from J, leaving 16 bases between. Germline loops: CDR1 WNHNN, CDR2 SYGVQD (reference sequence). CDR3 DNA sequence: TGCGCCGGACTAGGGCTAAGAGACTATGGCTACACCTTC. Protein sequence: CAGLGLRDYGYTF.

This clone was seen a single time. The DNA for the CDR3 is TGTGCCAGCAGCTTAGGGACTAGCGGGAGTTGGGAGACCCAGTACTTC. Its protein is CASSLGTSGSWETQYF. The chain recombines TRBV7-9 with TRBJ2-5; 13 bases line up with TRBD2. The CDR3 has 16 residues. CDR1 and CDR2 (germline): SEHNR, FQNEAQ (reference sequence). After removal of 1 base from V and 5 bases from J, the junction contained 4 bases not matched to a gene.

The chain joins TRBV7-6 to TRBJ2-5, with TRBD2 identical over 13 bases. Germline V gene data show CDR1 as SGHVS and CDR2 as FNYEAQ. The CDR3 contains 15 residues. J lost 11 bases, V lost 5 bases, and 11 bases had no gene match. CDR3: CASSATTSGGYEQYF. The CDR3 DNA reads as TGTGCCAGCAGCGCCACGACTAGCGGGGGGTATGAGCAGTACTTC.

This clone appeared a single time. V is TRBV28 and J is TRBJ2-7; D may be TRBD1 (5 bases). The germline V gene encodes CDR1 MDHEN and CDR2 SYDVKM. CDR3 length: 15 residues. V was shortened by 6 bases and J by 5 bases, with 20 bases between the two germline ends. CDR3 nucleotide sequence: TGTGCCAGCAGCGACTTCAACCAGGGTTTAGACGAGCAGTACTTC. Translation gives CASSDFNQGLDEQYF.

The chain uses TRBV21-1 and TRBJ1-1; the table names TRBD1, a call not compared with the DNA. TRBV21-1 is a pseudogene segment. The CDR3 consists of 17 residues. The CDR3: CASSPPVGGPLDTEAFF. CDR3 coding DNA: TGTGCCAGCAGCCCTCCGGTAGGTGGGCCCTTGGACACTGAAGCTTTCTTT.

This clone was counted a few times. V is TRBV4-3 and J is TRBJ2-6; 7 bases are a match to TRBD2. Germline lookup yields CDR1 LGHNA and CDR2 YSLEER. The CDR3 sequence is 19 residues long. J lost 0 bases, V lost 6 bases, and 14 bases had no gene match. The CDR3 nucleotides read TGCGCCAGCAGTCTATCGGTCCTAGCGGAGTCCTCTGGGGCCAACGTCCTGACTTTC. It yields the protein CASSLSVLAESSGANVLTF.

The chain combines TRBV14 with TRBJ2-1, with D possibly TRBD2 on 6 matching bases. Germline V gene lookup returns CDR1 SGHDN and CDR2 FVKESK. This CDR3 comprises 14 residues. Deletions cut 3 bases from V and 10 bases from J, with 16 bases between. CDR3 in DNA: TGTGCCAGCAGCCAGGGGCTCGGGGGTAGGGAGCAGTTCTTC. Amino acid sequence: CASSQGLGGREQFF.

This clone was counted only a few times. The genes are TRBV4-1 and TRBJ2-1, with TRBD2 matching 10 bases. The CDR3 loop spans 15 amino acids. In germline, CDR1 is MGHRA, CDR2 YSYEKL. The V segment lost 2 bases and the J segment 5 bases; nucleotides outside the gene matches: 3. The CDR3 loop is CASSQWLAGDNEQFF. CDR3 DNA: TGCGCCAGCAGCCAATGGCTAGCGGGGGACAATGAGCAGTTCTTC.

CDR3 in DNA: TGTGCCAGTAAAACAGGGGAATTCGGCGAGCAGTACTTC. It encodes CASKTGEFGEQYF. The chain employs TRBV6-1 and TRBJ2-7; 7 nucleotides agree with TRBD1. CDR1 is MNHNS, CDR2 SASEGT, per germline. CDR3 length: 13 amino acids. V lost 9 bases, J lost 6 bases, and 11 bases stayed unmatched.

The V gene is TRBV5-3, the J gene TRBJ2-7; 9 nucleotides align to TRBD1. TRBV5-3 is given ORF status, its function remaining uncertain. The CDR3 sequence is 14 residues long. Unmatched junction bases numbered 3, after V lost 3 bases and J lost 2 bases. CDR3 loop: CARSYGTGPYEQYF. The CDR3 coding sequence is TGTGCCAGAAGCTACGGGACAGGGCCCTACGAGCAGTACTTC.

The CDR3 DNA sequence: TGTGCCAGCAGTGATCGGACAGGGAACTATGGCTACACCTTC. It specifies CASSDRTGNYGYTF. J is TRBJ1-2 and V is TRBV6-1; 8 bases agree with TRBD1. CDR1 is MNHNS and CDR2 is SASEGT in the germline V gene. The ends lost 3 bases at V and 2 bases at J; junction bases unmatched: 2. The CDR3 extends over 14 amino acids.

The rearrangement uses TRBV10-3 and TRBJ2-7; 10 bases agree with TRBD2. The germline gives CDR1 ENHRY, CDR2 SYGVKD. The CDR3 extends over 15 amino acids. The ends lost 3 bases at V and 3 bases at J; junction bases unmatched: 5. The CDR3 region has the DNA TGTGCCATCAGTGATCCTAGCGGGGGATACTACGAGCAGTACTTC. It encodes CAISDPSGGYYEQYF.

This clone qualifies as large. This sequence joins TRBV4-1 and TRBJ2-7; TRBD2 agrees at 11 bases. CDR3 length: 17 residues. Germline assignment: CDR1 MGHRA and CDR2 YSYEKL. The J segment lost 4 bases and the V segment lost 2 bases, leaving 10 bases of the junction unmatched. CDR3: CASSQSFDSGGAYEQYF. In DNA, the CDR3 is TGCGCCAGCAGCCAATCCTTTGATAGCGGGGGGGCGTACGAGCAGTACTTC.